The 17 T cell receptor beta chains listed next were all sequenced from one sample in a study of EBV T-cell therapy then PD-1 blockade in nasopharyngeal carcinoma listed by TCRdb under 2021. Library construction relied on the immunoSEQ multiplex PCR assay. This immuneACCESS table, as held by TCRdb, lists in-frame sequences with V and J called but not all clones. Of the missing ones, under half trace to an unresolved V gene in checked studies; the others have no known cause. The sample table shows over 15,000 clones, and approximately 88% are seen once. The ten largest clones represent around 30% of the sample. Interpreted using the paper, the treatment or condition label stands for: AdE1-LMPpoly-expanded autologous EBV-specific T-cell therapy followed by anti-PD-1 nivolumab. These receptors have no known antigen. The source material was CD8+ T cells from blood, sampled around day 34 from a patient whose treatment included autologous EBV-specific T cells and nivolumab. Receptors originate from a man aged 40-50 years with nasopharyngeal carcinoma.

V is TRBV7-9 and J is TRBJ2-2, with D maybe TRBD2 (5 bases). From germline, CDR1 is SEHNR and CDR2 FQNEAQ (reference sequence). Trimming shortened V by 4 bases and J by 4 bases, and 10 bases separated the two germline ends. The CDR3 runs 14 residues. CDR3 sequence: CASSSGSLTGELFF. The CDR3 DNA follows: TGTGCCAGCAGCTCGGGGTCGCTCACCGGGGAGCTGTTTTTT.

This clone was counted a single time. V is TRBV10-3 and J is TRBJ2-3, with D tentatively TRBD1 (5 bases). The V and J ends lost 4 bases and 6 bases respectively, with 5 bases between them. Germline V gene lookup returns CDR1 ENHRY and CDR2 SYGVKD. The CDR3 totals 11 residues. The CDR3 spells CAISAGDTQYF. CDR3 coding DNA: TGTGCCATCAGTGCAGGGGATACGCAGTATTTT.

This rearrangement joins TRBV2 to TRBJ1-2, with D tentatively TRBD1 (5 bases). Trimming removed 3 bases at V and 5 bases at J, with 7 bases between. The CDR3 is 12 residues long. Per germline, CDR1 SNHLY and CDR2 FYNNEI. CDR3 coding DNA: TGTGCCAGCAGTGAGACAGTTTATGGCTACACCTTC. Its protein product is CASSETVYGYTF. Full variable domain (remainder filled in from reference TRBV2 and TRBJ1-2): EPEVTQTPSHQVTQMGQEVILRCVPISNHLYFYWYRQILGQKVEFLVSFYNNEISEKSEIFDDQFSVERPDGSNFTLKIRSTKLEDSAMYFCASSETVYGYTFGSGTRLTVV.

V gene TRBV7-2 combines with J gene TRBJ2-2; D is unclear. Germline CDR1 reads SGHTA; CDR2 reads FQGNSA. Trimming took off 5 bases at V and 3 bases at J, with 10 bases between the two ends. CDR3 length: 14 amino acids. The CDR3 spells CASSRRPDTGELFF. In DNA form, the CDR3 reads TGTGCCAGCAGCAGGAGACCGGACACCGGGGAGCTGTTTTTT.

This chain uses TRBV6-5 with TRBJ2-1; D unresolved. The ends were cut back, 2 bases at V and 0 bases at J, with 8 bases in the middle. Germline CDR1 is MNHEY and CDR2 is SVGAGI. The CDR3 is made up of 15 amino acids. The CDR3 spells CASSYSLSSYNEQFF. DNA for the CDR3: TGTGCCAGCAGTTACAGTTTGAGCTCCTACAATGAGCAGTTCTTC.

The V gene is TRBV2, the J gene TRBJ2-3; D uncertain. CDR3 size: 14 residues. Germline CDR1 and CDR2: SNHLY and FYNNEI. Trimming shortened V by 4 bases and J by 4 bases, and 12 bases separated the two germline ends. Here the CDR3 DNA reads TGTGCCAGCAGTGGTAGGGATGGGCCAGATACGCAGTATTTT. Translating it yields CASSGRDGPDTQYF.

The genes are TRBV5-4 and TRBJ2-1; TRBD2 is a possible D gene (6 bases). The germline V and J ends were trimmed by 4 bases and 5 bases, with 19 bases remaining between them. Per the germline V gene, CDR1 is SGHNT and CDR2 is YYREEE (reference sequence). This CDR3 contains 16 residues. CDR3 loop: CASSATAGGRHNEQFF. In nucleotides, the CDR3 is TGTGCCAGCAGCGCGACGGCAGGTGGGAGGCACAATGAGCAGTTCTTC. The full variable domain, completed using reference TRBV5-4 and TRBJ2-1, is ETGVTQSPTHLIKTRGQQVTLRCSSQSGHNTVSWYQQALGQGPQFIFQYYREEENGRGNFPPRFSGLQFPNYSSELNVNALELDDSALYLCASSATAGGRHNEQFFGPGTRLTVL.

This clone was seen once. CDR3 in DNA: TGCAGCGTTCCGGGACAGGGGGCCTGGAACACTGAAGCTTTCTTT. It translates to CSVPGQGAWNTEAFF. V gene TRBV29-1 combines with J gene TRBJ1-1; 12 positions agree with TRBD1. V dropped 5 bases and J dropped 1; count of bases not matched to a gene: 5. The CDR3 has 15 residues. Germline lookup yields CDR1 SQVTM and CDR2 ANQGSEA.

The V gene is TRBV6-2 or TRBV6-3, the J gene TRBJ2-1, with D maybe TRBD2 (7 bases). The V end was cut by 5 bases, the J end by 3 bases, with 20 bases between. From germline, CDR1 is MNHEY and CDR2 SVGEGT. The CDR3 spans 17 residues. This chain's CDR3 is CASSGGAVLNNYNEQFF. The CDR3 DNA reads as TGTGCCAGCAGTGGGGGGGCTGTACTTAATAACTACAATGAGCAGTTCTTC.

The chain has TRBV7-9 and TRBJ2-1; D is unclear. V was trimmed by 5 bases and J by 9 bases, leaving 11 bases between them. Germline CDR1 and CDR2: SEHNR and FQNEAQ (reference sequence). This CDR3 has 12 amino acids. CDR3 DNA sequence: TGTGCCAGCAGCGTCGGACCCGGTGAGCAGTTCTTC. Translating gives CASSVGPGEQFF.

The CDR3 here is CASSLGQGATEAFF. The DNA for the CDR3 is TGCGCCAGCAGCTTGGGACAGGGGGCCACTGAAGCTTTCTTT. This chain uses TRBV5-1 with TRBJ1-1, with 10 bases fitting TRBD1. The germline CDR1 and CDR2 sequences are SGHRS and YFSETQ. The CDR3 sequence is 14 residues long. V lost 0 bases and J lost 4; bases outside the gene matches: 0.

The rearrangement links TRBV4-3 to TRBJ2-7, with TRBD1 identical over 7 bases. V lost 3 bases and J lost 3; bases outside the gene matches: 5. The CDR3 contains 14 residues. Germline V CDR1 and CDR2: LGHNA, YSLEER. The CDR3 sequence is CASSHRTGLYEQYF. CDR3 coding DNA: TGCGCCAGCAGCCATCGGACAGGACTCTACGAGCAGTACTTC.

The chain combines TRBV5-6 with TRBJ2-5; 7 positions agree with TRBD2. The germline gives CDR1 SGHDT, CDR2 YYEEEE. The CDR3 length is 16 residues. J lost 3 bases, V lost 3 bases, and 11 bases had no gene match. CDR3 amino acids: CASSWTLGGIEETQYF. The DNA for the CDR3 is TGTGCCAGCAGCTGGACCCTGGGGGGGATCGAAGAGACCCAGTACTTC.

This clone was counted between two and nine times. The chain couples TRBV7-3 to TRBJ2-3; 8 bases map to TRBD2. CDR3 length: 15 amino acids. V trimming: 5 bases; J trimming: 6 bases; junction bases outside the gene matches: 10. Germline assignment: CDR1 SGHTA and CDR2 FQGTGA. The CDR3: CASSLGAGGVDTQYF. CDR3 sequence (DNA): TGTGCCAGCAGCCTCGGGGCGGGGGGCGTGGATACGCAGTATTTT. The variable domain in full, completed from reference TRBV7-3 and TRBJ2-3, reads GAGVSQTPSNKVTEKGKYVELRCDPISGHTALYWYRQSLGQGPEFLIYFQGTGAADDSGLPNDRFFAVRPEGSVSTLKIQRTERGDSAVYLCASSLGAGGVDTQYFGPGTRLTVL.

The J gene is TRBJ2-2, the V gene TRBV3-1 (or the pseudogene TRBV3-2); 7 nucleotides line up with TRBD1. Germline CDR1 and CDR2: LGHDT and YNNKEL (reference sequence). Losses at the gene ends were 4 bases for V and 6 bases for J; bases not matched to a gene: 5. This CDR3 is 14 amino acids long. Here the CDR3 reads CASSLQGVAGELFF. The CDR3 DNA reads as TGTGCCAGCAGCCTTCAGGGGGTTGCCGGGGAGCTGTTTTTT.

The J gene is TRBJ1-1, the V gene TRBV4-3; D possibly corresponds to TRBD1 (5 bases). The CDR3 consists of 14 residues. Per the germline V gene, CDR1 is LGHNA and CDR2 is YSLEER. V was trimmed by 1 base and J by 8 bases, leaving 14 bases between them. The CDR3 region is CASSQGLDTTEAFF. DNA of the CDR3: TGCGCCAGCAGCCAAGGGCTGGACACGACGGAAGCTTTCTTT.

The chain is built from TRBV7-9 and TRBJ2-5; D is perhaps TRBD2 (6 bases). This CDR3 has 13 amino acids. Trimming removed 3 bases from V and 5 bases from J, with 10 bases in between. CDR1 SEHNR and CDR2 FQNEAQ come from the germline V gene (reference sequence). The DNA of the CDR3 is TGTGCCAGCAGCTTCCCTGGGGGGGAGACCCAGTACTTC. It specifies CASSFPGGETQYF.